Shown below are 9 T cell receptor beta chains from a single sample sequenced in a study of T cell responses to AZD1222 COVID-19 vaccine. The table came from immunoSEQ multiplex PCR; TCRdb's copy has only in-frame clones and leaves some out. The sample comprises 150,000 to 200,000 clones, around 94% of which are singletons, and roughly 5.6% rests with the top ten. The sequencing used peripheral blood, collected 28 days after the second AZD1222 dose. The receptors originated from an adult who received the AZD1222 COVID-19 vaccine.

The genes are TRBV5-4 and TRBJ2-3; 8 positions agree with TRBD2. In germline, CDR1 is SGHNT, CDR2 YYREEE (reference sequence). Losses at the gene ends were 6 bases for V and 2 bases for J; bases not matched to a gene: 2. The CDR3 consists of 13 residues. CDR3 region: CASKRELTDTQYF. In DNA form, the CDR3 reads TGTGCCAGCAAGCGGGAGCTCACAGATACGCAGTATTTT.

The chain recombines TRBV10-1 with TRBJ2-2; D possibly corresponds to TRBD1 (6 bases). Trimming left V 2 bases short and J 8 bases short, with 15 bases between. The CDR3 is made up of 15 amino acids. Germline CDR1 and CDR2: WNHNN and SYGVQD (reference sequence). As DNA, the CDR3 is TGCGCCAGCAGTGAGCGTTCTGGGGGCACGGGGGAGCTGTTTTTT. Amino acid sequence: CASSERSGGTGELFF.

V usage is TRBV27 and J usage is TRBJ1-3, with D possibly matching TRBD1 (5 bases). The length of the CDR3 is 16 residues. Trimming removed 7 bases from V and 0 bases from J, with 16 bases in between. Germline V gene data show CDR1 as MNHEY and CDR2 as SMNVEV (reference sequence). In nucleotides, the CDR3 is TGTGCCAGCATACCGGGACGGTATGGCTCTGGAAACACCATATATTTT. The encoded protein is CASIPGRYGSGNTIYF.

The chain joins TRBV27 to TRBJ2-3; perhaps D is TRBD1 or TRBD2 (5 bases each). The germline CDR1 and CDR2 sequences are MNHEY and SMNVEV (reference sequence). This CDR3 comprises 16 residues. Trimming removed 2 bases from V and 0 bases from J, with 12 bases in between. The CDR3 is CASSLTGPRSTDTQYF. The CDR3 nucleotides read TGTGCCAGCAGTTTAACGGGACCCCGAAGCACAGATACGCAGTATTTT.

This clone was seen a few times. This sequence joins TRBV9 and TRBJ1-2, with 7 bases matching TRBD1. Germline values: CDR1 SGDLS, CDR2 YYNGEE. After removal of 4 bases from V and 3 bases from J, the junction contained 9 bases not matched to a gene. The CDR3 extends over 15 amino acids. The CDR3 DNA follows: TGTGCCAGCAGCCCACCCGGGGGACAGCACTATGGCTACACCTTC. This gives the protein CASSPPGGQHYGYTF.

The V call is TRBV4-1, the J call TRBJ2-3; D is uncertain. V was cut by 1 base and J by 3 bases, with 11 bases left in between. Germline V gene data show CDR1 as MGHRA and CDR2 as YSYEKL. There are 15 residues in the CDR3. CDR3 DNA: TGCGCCAGCAGCCAAGGTCGATATGGGACAGATACGCAGTATTTT. This encodes CASSQGRYGTDTQYF.

The chain carries TRBV6-2 or TRBV6-3 and TRBJ1-5; D possibly corresponds to TRBD1 (6 bases). CDR1 and CDR2 (germline): MNHEY, SVGEGT. The CDR3 runs 14 residues. V lost 2 bases, J lost 6 bases, and 11 bases lay in between. The CDR3 loop reads CASSYGGPGQPQHF. The CDR3 nucleotides read TGTGCCAGCAGTTACGGGGGGCCCGGTCAGCCCCAGCATTTT.

V usage is TRBV5-1 and J usage is TRBJ1-1, with D unclear. The CDR3 spans 13 residues. Germline CDR1 reads SGHRS; CDR2 reads YFSETQ. Trimming stripped 0 bases from V and 7 bases from J, with 10 bases between. The CDR3 is CASSLGTLDEAFF. The CDR3 DNA reads as TGCGCCAGCAGCTTGGGCACCTTGGATGAAGCTTTCTTT.

The J gene is TRBJ1-2, the V gene TRBV28; unclear D gene. This CDR3 region has 14 residues. Trimming stripped 4 bases from V and 0 bases from J, with 9 bases between. CDR1 MDHEN and CDR2 SYDVKM come from the germline V gene. In DNA, the CDR3 is TGTGCCAGCAGTTCAGGACCTTCTAACTATGGCTACACCTTC. It codes for CASSSGPSNYGYTF.